This T cell receptor beta chain originates from a study of PD-1 blockade in classical Hodgkin lymphoma. Points from the study as a whole: A reduction in baseline TCR diversity was reportedly seen in newly diagnosed patients relative to healthy donors. Complete responders started with a diversity level that resembled newly diagnosed patients at baseline.

This sample's time point: cycle 4 day 1 (C4D1), after more than five weeks of nivolumab. Each patient experienced a relapse that followed autologous stem cell transplantation, and brentuximab vedotin exposure varied. Investigators isolated CD4+ T cells from thawed PBMCs through magnetic negative selection. The patients, who had relapsed/refractory classical Hodgkin lymphoma, achieved best responses of complete response, partial response or progressive disease. Turning to this clone: What it recognizes is unknown.

Sequenced by immunoSEQ multiplex PCR; TCRdb stores in-frame clones only, minus some. The table has approximately 9,000 clones, 65% to 85% seen once. Material: CD4+ T cells from blood, obtained before the fourth cycle of nivolumab. The sequence came from a human donor with classical Hodgkin lymphoma.

In nucleotides, the CDR3 is TGTGCCAGCAGCGTAGAGGGGGGGTCCTACAATGAGCAGTTCTTC. Translation: CASSVEGGSYNEQFF. The gene calls are TRBV6-5 and TRBJ2-1, with D perhaps matching TRBD2 (7 bases). CDR1 and CDR2 (germline): MNHEY, SVGAGI. Trimming left V 6 bases short and J 1 base short, with 13 bases between. The CDR3 consists of 15 residues.